The rows below give T cell receptor beta chains drawn from one sample of a study of a mutant IDH1 vaccine in newly diagnosed glioma. TCRdb's table, derived via immunoSEQ multiplex PCR, lists solely in-frame clones and lacks some. The sample holds around 30,000 clones; 60% to 85% are singletons and the top ten take approximately 9%. The sample here was peripheral blood mononuclear cells (PBMCs), taken from a glioma patient treated with radiotherapy, temozolomide or both. The source is a man in his fifties or sixties with glioma. Some clones in this sample may be carry-over from other donors' samples. Both conserved end residues are part of each CDR3. D genes are given only for firm matches. The size field is filled for only some rows; it gives once, few, many or a size class.

TRBV7-6	.	.	TRBJ2-5	CASSLIGIQETQYF	TGTGCCAGCAGCTTAATTGGGATACAAGAGACCCAGTACTTC
TRBV6-1	.	.	TRBJ1-5	CASTTGIQPQHF	TGTGCCAGCACAACAGGGATACAGCCCCAGCATTTT
TRBV5-1	.	once	TRBJ1-1	CASSLGSGVNTEAFF	TGCGCCAGCAGCTTGGGGTCAGGGGTGAACACTGAAGCTTTCTTT
TRBV19	.	.	TRBJ1-4	CASSIREKLFF	TGTGCCAGTAGTATCCGTGAAAAACTGTTTTTT
TRBV2	.	.	TRBJ1-3	CASAFSGNTIYF	TGCGCCAGCGCGTTCTCTGGAAACACCATATATTTT
TRBV5-4	.	.	TRBJ1-1	CASSLDLNTEAFF	TGTGCCAGCAGCTTGGATCTAAACACTGAAGCTTTCTTT
TRBV2	.	.	TRBJ1-2	CASTRTLGVPGYTF	TGTGCCAGTACCCGGACGTTAGGGGTTCCTGGCTACACCTTC
TRBV5-1	.	.	TRBJ2-7	CASSPGHSYEQYF	TGCGCCAGCAGCCCGGGACACTCCTACGAGCAGTACTTC
TRBV11-3	.	.	TRBJ2-7	CASSSRALGYEQYF	TGTGCCAGCAGCTCCCGGGCTTTGGGCTACGAGCAGTACTTC
TRBV11-2	.	few	TRBJ2-1	CASSRDLGPYNEQFF	TGTGCCAGCAGTCGGGACCTTGGCCCCTACAATGAGCAGTTCTTC
TRBV5-1	.	.	TRBJ1-1	CASSPVMNTEAFF	TGCGCCAGCAGCCCGGTTATGAACACTGAAGCTTTCTTT
TRBV7-2	.	.	TRBJ1-3	CASSSRDGNTIYF	TGTGCCAGCAGCTCCCGGGACGGAAACACCATATATTTT
TRBV7-2	.	.	TRBJ1-5	CASSLWGSSNQPQHF	TGTGCCAGCAGCTTATGGGGGTCCAGCAATCAGCCCCAGCATTTT
TRBV6-5	.	.	TRBJ2-1	CASSSDNEQFF	TGTGCCAGCAGTTCTGACAATGAGCAGTTCTTC
TRBV9	TRBD2	.	TRBJ2-7	CASSSGGEQYF	TGTGCCAGCAGCTCGGGGGGGGAGCAGTACTTC
TRBV2	.	.	TRBJ1-1	CASISPMGRTEAFF	TGTGCCAGCATTTCCCCTATGGGTCGCACTGAAGCTTTCTTT
TRBV29-1	.	.	TRBJ1-2	CSVLTTEGYTF	TGCAGCGTTCTAACAACAGAGGGCTACACCTTC
TRBV11-2	.	few	TRBJ1-1	CASSLYSAEAFF	TGTGCCAGCAGCTTATACAGCGCTGAAGCTTTCTTT
TRBV6-1	.	.	TRBJ2-6	CASGESGANVLTF	TGTGCCAGCGGGGAATCTGGGGCCAACGTCCTGACTTTT
TRBV7-3	.	.	TRBJ2-1	CASSLISDNEQFF	TGTGCCAGCAGCTTAATAAGCGACAATGAGCAGTTCTTC
TRBV1	.	.	TRBJ1-4	CTSSQDWDKKEKLFF	TGCACCAGCAGCCAAGATTGGGACAAAAAAGAAAAACTGTTTTTT
TRBV4-3	.	.	TRBJ2-3	CASSQVKRGGDTDTQYF	TGCGCCAGCAGCCAAGTGAAACGGGGAGGTGACACAGATACGCAGTATTTT
TRBV6-1	TRBD1	.	TRBJ1-6	CASAGTENSPLHF	TGTGCCAGCGCCGGGACAGAGAATTCACCCCTCCACTTT
TRBV5-1	.	.	TRBJ1-2	CASSPAASGGNYGYTF	TGCGCCAGCAGCCCCGCGGCGTCTGGGGGTAACTATGGCTACACCTTC
TRBV29-1	.	.	TRBJ2-2	CSFAGAQNTGELFF	TGCAGCTTTGCAGGGGCCCAGAACACCGGGGAGCTGTTTTTT
TRBV4-1	.	.	TRBJ1-1	CASSQDTRGTEAFF	TGCGCCAGCAGCCAAGATACGAGGGGCACTGAAGCTTTCTTT
TRBV29-1	TRBD1	.	TRBJ1-2	CSVGTGANYGYTF	TGCAGCGTAGGGACAGGGGCCAACTATGGCTACACCTTC
TRBV5-6	.	.	TRBJ2-1	CASSLRRGPGADNEQFF	TGTGCCAGCAGCTTGCGGAGGGGTCCAGGGGCAGATAATGAGCAGTTCTTC
TRBV5-8	.	.	TRBJ2-3	CASKTSSTDTQYF	TGTGCCAGCAAGACCAGTAGCACAGATACGCAGTATTTT
TRBV29-1	TRBD2	.	TRBJ2-5	CSVLAGGETQYF	TGCAGCGTTCTAGCGGGAGGCGAGACCCAGTACTTC
TRBV11-3	.	.	TRBJ1-2	CASSTRARYGYTF	TGTGCCAGCAGCACCCGGGCTCGGTATGGCTACACCTTC
TRBV5-3	.	few	TRBJ1-2	CEHSEGGYGYTF	TGTGAGCATTCGGAGGGGGGCTATGGCTACACCTTC
TRBV2	.	.	TRBJ1-4	CASSDAEKLFF	TGTGCCAGCAGTGATGCGGAAAAACTGTTTTTT
TRBV19	.	.	TRBJ2-5	CASTWSSSVGETQYF	TGTGCCAGTACCTGGAGCTCATCCGTTGGAGAGACCCAGTACTTC
TRBV7-2	.	.	TRBJ1-1	CASSLRYLREGLNTEAFF	TGTGCCAGCAGCTTAAGGTATTTAAGGGAGGGACTGAACACTGAAGCTTTCTTT
TRBV5-6	.	few	TRBJ1-2	CASSLKWISYGYTF	TGTGCCAGCAGCTTGAAATGGATTTCCTATGGCTACACCTTC
TRBV7-6	.	.	TRBJ2-2	CASSLADRINTGELFF	TGTGCCAGCAGCTTAGCAGACAGGATTAACACCGGGGAGCTGTTTTTT
TRBV4-1	.	.	TRBJ2-4	CASSQKSLAKNIQYF	TGCGCCAGCAGCCAAAAGAGTTTAGCCAAAAACATTCAGTACTTC
TRBV5-4	TRBD2	few	TRBJ2-1	CASSLSGRAGDEQFF	TGTGCCAGCAGCTTATCCGGGAGGGCCGGGGATGAGCAGTTCTTC
TRBV11-3	.	.	TRBJ2-3	CASSFGRKDTQYF	TGTGCCAGCAGCTTTGGGAGAAAAGATACGCAGTATTTT
TRBV6-5	TRBD1	few	TRBJ2-3	CASSSRDRDTQYF	TGTGCCAGCAGTTCCAGGGACAGGGATACGCAGTATTTT
TRBV7-9	.	.	TRBJ1-1	CASSLGPGWAEAFF	TGTGCCAGCAGCTTAGGTCCGGGGTGGGCTGAAGCTTTCTTT
TRBV9	.	.	TRBJ2-7	CASSAGGDILQQYF	TGTGCCAGCAGCGCTGGGGGTGACATCCTCCAGCAGTACTTC
TRBV4-1	TRBD1	.	TRBJ1-4	CASGRQGVEGKLFF	TGCGCCAGCGGCAGACAGGGAGTGGAGGGAAAACTGTTTTTT
TRBV29-1	.	.	TRBJ1-1	CSVDWEGTEAFF	TGCAGCGTTGATTGGGAAGGGACTGAAGCTTTCTTT
TRBV14	.	.	TRBJ2-7	CASSPLDEQYF	TGTGCCAGCAGCCCCCTAGACGAGCAGTACTTC
TRBV2	.	.	TRBJ1-5	CASSGLKRNQPQHF	TGTGCCAGCAGCGGGTTGAAGAGGAATCAGCCCCAGCATTTT
TRBV6-6	.	.	TRBJ1-4	CASSYGRFTTNEKLFF	TGTGCCAGCAGTTACGGACGGTTTACAACTAATGAAAAACTGTTTTTT
TRBV6-5	.	.	TRBJ2-7	CASSYSIGQTYEQYF	TGTGCCAGCAGTTACTCGATCGGGCAGACCTACGAGCAGTACTTC